The T cell receptor (beta chain) under discussion was sequenced for a study of response to subunit inactivated influenza vaccine listed by TCRdb under 2018. At the level of the whole study: Deep quantitative T cell receptor repertoire profiling was used in the study to track responses to a trivalent subunit inactivated influenza vaccine.

Comment on this clonotype: No antigen is known for it. No clone much larger than this one lies a single base away; base qualities are absent.

Libraries were constructed by RT-PCR. For sequencing, an Illumina HiSeq 2500 was employed. The public reads were reanalyzed by TCRdb: fastp trimming at Q25, MiXCR alignment, in-frame beta chains only. Rows are unified per CDR3 protein, each entry keeping the most common DNA and genes. Present in this sample are some 500,000 distinct CDR3 sequences, 25% of which were seen just once. About 1.9% of the sample comes from the top ten. The study at large found these results: The authors proposed that each seasonal influenza vaccination may bring in only a limited number of new T cells.

The CDR3, from cysteine to phenylalanine, totals 14 residues. Of all the DNA, just the CDR3 is kept, 42 bases in frame from base 1. V loses 0 bases, J loses 5 bases, and the germline ends lie 12 bases apart. In the germline V gene (reference sequence), CDR1 corresponds to GTSNPN and CDR2 to SVGIG. The sequences come from CD4+ T cells sorted from PBMCs, collected 5 days after vaccination. Recombination connected TRBV30 to TRBJ2-3; the D call is tentative, TRBD1 or TRBD2, as each matches 5 bases. The clonotype comes from a man aged 45 to 65 who received an inactivated influenza vaccine. Donor details come from another sample of the same person, matched by shared clones. CDR3 region: CAWSVSGAGDTQYF. The DNA sequence is given as TGTGCCTGGAGTGTATCCGGGGCAGGAGATACGCAGTATTTT.